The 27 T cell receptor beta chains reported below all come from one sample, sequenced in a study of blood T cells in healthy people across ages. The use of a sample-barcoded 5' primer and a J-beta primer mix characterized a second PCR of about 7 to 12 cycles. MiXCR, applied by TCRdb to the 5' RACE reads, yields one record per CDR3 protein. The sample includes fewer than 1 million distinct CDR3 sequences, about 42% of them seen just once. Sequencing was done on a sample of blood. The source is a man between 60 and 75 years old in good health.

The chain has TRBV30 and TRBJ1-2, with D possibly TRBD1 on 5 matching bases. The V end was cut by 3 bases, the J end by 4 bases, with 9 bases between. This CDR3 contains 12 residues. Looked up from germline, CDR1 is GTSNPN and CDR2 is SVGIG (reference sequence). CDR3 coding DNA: TGTGCCTGGAGGACAGCCGGCTATGGCTACACCTTC. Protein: CAWRTAGYGYTF.

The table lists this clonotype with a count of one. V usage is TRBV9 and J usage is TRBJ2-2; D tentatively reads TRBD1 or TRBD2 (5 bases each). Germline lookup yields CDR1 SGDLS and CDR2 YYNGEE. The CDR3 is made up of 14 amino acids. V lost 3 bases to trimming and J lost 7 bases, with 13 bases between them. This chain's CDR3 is CASSAGTLFGELFF. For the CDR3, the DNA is TGTGCCAGCAGCGCCGGGACCCTATTCGGGGAGCTGTTTTTT.

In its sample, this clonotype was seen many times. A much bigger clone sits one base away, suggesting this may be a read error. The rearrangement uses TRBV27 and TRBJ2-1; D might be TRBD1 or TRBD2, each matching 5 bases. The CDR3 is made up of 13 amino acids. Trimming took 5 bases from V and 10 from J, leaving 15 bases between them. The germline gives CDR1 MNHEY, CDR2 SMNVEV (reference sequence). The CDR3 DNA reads TGTGCCAGCAGTGGATCGGGGCGGGCCGAGCAGTTCTTC. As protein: CASSGSGRAEQFF.

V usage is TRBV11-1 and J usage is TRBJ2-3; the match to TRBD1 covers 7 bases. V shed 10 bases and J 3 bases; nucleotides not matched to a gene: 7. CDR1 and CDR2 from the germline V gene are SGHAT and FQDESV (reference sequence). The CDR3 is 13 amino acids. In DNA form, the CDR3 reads TGTGCCACAGGGGGTCGGCTGACAGATACGCAGTATTTT. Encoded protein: CATGGRLTDTQYF.

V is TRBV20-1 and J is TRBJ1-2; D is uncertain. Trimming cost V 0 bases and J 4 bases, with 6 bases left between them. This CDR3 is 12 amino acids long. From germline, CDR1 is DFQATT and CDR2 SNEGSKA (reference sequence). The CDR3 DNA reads TGCAGTGCTAGAGAACCCTCCTATGGCTACACCTTC. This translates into CSAREPSYGYTF.

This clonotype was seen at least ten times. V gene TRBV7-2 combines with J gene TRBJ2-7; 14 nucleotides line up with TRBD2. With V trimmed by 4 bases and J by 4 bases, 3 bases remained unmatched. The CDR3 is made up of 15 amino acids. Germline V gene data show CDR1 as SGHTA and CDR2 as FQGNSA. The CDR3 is CASSSGLAGGYEQYF. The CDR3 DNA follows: TGTGCCAGCAGCTCCGGACTAGCGGGGGGATACGAGCAGTACTTC.

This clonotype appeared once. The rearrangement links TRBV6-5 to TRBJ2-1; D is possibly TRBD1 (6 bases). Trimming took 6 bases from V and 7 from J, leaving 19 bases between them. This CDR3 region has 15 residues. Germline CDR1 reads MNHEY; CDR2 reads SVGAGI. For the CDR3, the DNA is TGTGCCAGCAGGGACAGCTCCGTGGGCAATAATGAGCAGTTCTTC. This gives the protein CASRDSSVGNNEQFF.

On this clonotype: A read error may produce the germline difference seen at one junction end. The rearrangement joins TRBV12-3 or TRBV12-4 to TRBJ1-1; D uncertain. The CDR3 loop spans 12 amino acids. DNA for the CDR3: TGTGCCGGCAGTCCGCTGGGGACTGAAGCTTTCTTT. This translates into CAGSPLGTEAFF.

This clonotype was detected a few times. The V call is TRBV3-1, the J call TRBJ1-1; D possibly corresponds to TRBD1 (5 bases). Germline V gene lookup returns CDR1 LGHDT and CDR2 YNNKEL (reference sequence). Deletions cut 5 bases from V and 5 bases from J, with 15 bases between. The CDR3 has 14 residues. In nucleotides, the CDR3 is TGTGCCAGCAGCTACCTCGAGGGGAGGACTGAAGCTTTCTTT. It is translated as CASSYLEGRTEAFF. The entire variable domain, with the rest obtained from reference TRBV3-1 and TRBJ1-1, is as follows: DTAVSQTPKYLVTQMGNDKSIKCEQNLGHDTMYWYKQDSKKFLKIMFSYNNKELIINETVPNRFSPKSPDKAHLNLHINSLELGDSAVYFCASSYLEGRTEAFFGQGTRLTVV.

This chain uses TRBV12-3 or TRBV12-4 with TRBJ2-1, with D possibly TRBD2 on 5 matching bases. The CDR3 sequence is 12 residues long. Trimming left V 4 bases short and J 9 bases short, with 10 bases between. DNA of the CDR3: TGTGCCAGCAGTTCTAGCAGTCGTGAGCAGTTCTTC. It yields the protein CASSSSSREQFF.

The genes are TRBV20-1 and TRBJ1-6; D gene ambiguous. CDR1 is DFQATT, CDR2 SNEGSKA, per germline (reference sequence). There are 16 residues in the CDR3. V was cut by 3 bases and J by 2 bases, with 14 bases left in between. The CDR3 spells CSASRRAEAYNSPLHF. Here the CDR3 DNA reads TGCAGTGCTAGCCGCAGAGCCGAGGCCTATAATTCACCCCTCCACTTT.

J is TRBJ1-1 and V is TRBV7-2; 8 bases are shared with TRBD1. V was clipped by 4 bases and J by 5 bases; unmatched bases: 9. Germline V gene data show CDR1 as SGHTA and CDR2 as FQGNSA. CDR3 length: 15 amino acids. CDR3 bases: TGTGCCAGCAGCTCGCAGGGGGCTCGGTTAACTGAAGCTTTCTTT. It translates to CASSSQGARLTEAFF.

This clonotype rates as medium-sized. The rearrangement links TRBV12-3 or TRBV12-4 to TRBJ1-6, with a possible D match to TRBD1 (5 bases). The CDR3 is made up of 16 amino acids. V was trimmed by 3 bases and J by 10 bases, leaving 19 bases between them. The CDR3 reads CASSLSAGAGGSPLHF. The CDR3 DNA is TGTGCCAGCAGTTTGTCGGCTGGCGCGGGGGGGTCACCCCTCCACTTT.

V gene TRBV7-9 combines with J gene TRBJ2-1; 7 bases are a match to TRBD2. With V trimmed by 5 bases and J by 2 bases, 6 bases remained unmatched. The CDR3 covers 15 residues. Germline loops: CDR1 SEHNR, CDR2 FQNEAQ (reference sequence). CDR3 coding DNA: TGTGCCAGCAGCCGGAGCGGGGTTCCCTACAATGAGCAGTTCTTC. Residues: CASSRSGVPYNEQFF.

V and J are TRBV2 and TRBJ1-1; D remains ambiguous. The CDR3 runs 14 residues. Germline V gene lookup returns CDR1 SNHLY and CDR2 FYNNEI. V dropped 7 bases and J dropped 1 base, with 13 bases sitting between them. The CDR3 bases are TGTGCCAGCAATGCCCCCCCAGGGAACACTGAAGCTTTCTTT. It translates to CASNAPPGNTEAFF.

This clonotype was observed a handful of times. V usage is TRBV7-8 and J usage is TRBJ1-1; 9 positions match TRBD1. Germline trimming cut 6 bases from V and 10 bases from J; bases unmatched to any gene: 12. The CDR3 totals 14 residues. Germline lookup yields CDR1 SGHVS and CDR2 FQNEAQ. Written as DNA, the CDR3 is TGTGCCAGCAGTCACAGACGGGACAGGGATCTAGCTTTCTTT. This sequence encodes CASSHRRDRDLAFF. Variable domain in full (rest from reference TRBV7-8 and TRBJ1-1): GAGVSQSPRYKVAKRGQDVALRCDPISGHVSLFWYQQALGQGPEFLTYFQNEAQLDKSGLPSDRFFAERPEGSVSTLKIQRTQQEDSAVYLCASSHRRDRDLAFFGQGTRLTVV.

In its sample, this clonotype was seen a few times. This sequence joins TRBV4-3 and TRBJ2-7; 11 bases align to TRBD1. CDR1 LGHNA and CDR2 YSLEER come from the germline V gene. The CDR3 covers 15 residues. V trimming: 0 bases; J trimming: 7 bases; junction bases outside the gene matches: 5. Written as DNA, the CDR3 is TGCGCCAGCAGCCAAGATTGGACAGGGGGCGCAGAGCAGTACTTC. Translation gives CASSQDWTGGAEQYF.

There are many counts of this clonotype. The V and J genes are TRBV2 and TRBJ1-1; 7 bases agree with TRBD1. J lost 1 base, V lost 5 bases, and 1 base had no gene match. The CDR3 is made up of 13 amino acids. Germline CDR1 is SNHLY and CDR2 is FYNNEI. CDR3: CASSQGENTEAFF. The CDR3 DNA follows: TGTGCCAGCAGTCAGGGGGAGAACACTGAAGCTTTCTTT.

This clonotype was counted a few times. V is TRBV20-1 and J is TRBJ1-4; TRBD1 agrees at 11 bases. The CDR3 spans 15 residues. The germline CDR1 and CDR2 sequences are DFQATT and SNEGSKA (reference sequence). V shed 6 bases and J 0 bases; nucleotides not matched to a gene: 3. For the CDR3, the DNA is TGCAGTGCACGGACAGGGGGCCCAACTAATGAAAAACTGTTTTTT. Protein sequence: CSARTGGPTNEKLFF.

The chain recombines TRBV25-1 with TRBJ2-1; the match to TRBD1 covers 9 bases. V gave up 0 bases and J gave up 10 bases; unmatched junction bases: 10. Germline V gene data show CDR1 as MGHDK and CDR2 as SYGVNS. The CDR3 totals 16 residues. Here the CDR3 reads CASSEYGTGTLREQFF. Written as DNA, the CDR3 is TGTGCCAGCAGTGAATATGGGACAGGGACCCTAAGGGAGCAGTTCTTC.

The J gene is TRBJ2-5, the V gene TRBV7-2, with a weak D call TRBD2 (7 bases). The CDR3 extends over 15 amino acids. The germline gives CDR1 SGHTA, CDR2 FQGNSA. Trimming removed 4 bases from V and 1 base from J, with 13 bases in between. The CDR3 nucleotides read TGTGCCAGCAGCTCCCGGGGGGCCTCCCAAGAGACCCAGTACTTC. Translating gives CASSSRGASQETQYF.

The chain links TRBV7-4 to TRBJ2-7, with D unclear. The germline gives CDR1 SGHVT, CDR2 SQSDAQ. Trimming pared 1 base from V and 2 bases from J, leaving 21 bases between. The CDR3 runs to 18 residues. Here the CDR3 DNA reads TGTGCCAGCAGCTTAGGTGATCTTGTATACCCCAAAACCTACGAGCAGTACTTC. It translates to CASSLGDLVYPKTYEQYF.

The CDR3 protein is CASSYSIPSGGPQDIQYF. The CDR3 nucleotides are TGTGCCAGCAGTTACTCGATTCCAAGCGGGGGACCCCAGGACATTCAGTACTTC. This chain links TRBV6-5 with TRBJ2-4; the match to TRBD2 covers 8 bases. The CDR3 is 18 amino acids. The germline V gene encodes CDR1 MNHEY and CDR2 SVGAGI. Trimming cost V 0 bases and J 8 bases; bases outside gene matches: 15.

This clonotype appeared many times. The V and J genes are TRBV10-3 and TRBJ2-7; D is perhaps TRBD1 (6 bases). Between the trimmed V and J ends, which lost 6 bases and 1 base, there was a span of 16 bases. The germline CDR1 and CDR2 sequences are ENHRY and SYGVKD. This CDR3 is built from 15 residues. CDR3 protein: CAISESGAESYEQYF. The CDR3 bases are TGTGCCATCAGCGAATCAGGGGCTGAATCCTACGAGCAGTACTTC.

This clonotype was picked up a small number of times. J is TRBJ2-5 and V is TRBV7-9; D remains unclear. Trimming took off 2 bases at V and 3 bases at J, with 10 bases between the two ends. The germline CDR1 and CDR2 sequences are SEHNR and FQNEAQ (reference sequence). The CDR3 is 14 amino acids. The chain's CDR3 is CASSLTPPEETQYF. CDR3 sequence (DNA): TGTGCCAGCAGCTTAACCCCCCCCGAAGAGACCCAGTACTTC.

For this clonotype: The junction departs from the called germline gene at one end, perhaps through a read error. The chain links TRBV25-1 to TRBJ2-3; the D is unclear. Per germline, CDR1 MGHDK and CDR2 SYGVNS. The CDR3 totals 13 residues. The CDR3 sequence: CACSSDPTDTQYF. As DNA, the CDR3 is TGTGCCTGCAGCTCGGACCCCACAGATACGCAGTATTTT.

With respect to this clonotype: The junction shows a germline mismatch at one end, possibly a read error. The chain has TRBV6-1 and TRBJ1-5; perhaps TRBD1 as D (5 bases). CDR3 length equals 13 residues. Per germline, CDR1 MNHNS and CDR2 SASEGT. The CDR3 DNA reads TGTGCCAGCAGTACCGACAGAAATCGGCCCCAGCATTTT. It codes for CASSTDRNRPQHF.